Listed here are 17 T cell receptor beta chains from one sample, sequenced in a study of T cell repertoires in cytomegalovirus infection. TCRdb re-called the reads with MiXCR, one entry per CDR3 protein. The sample has roughly 920,000 distinct CDR3 sequences; about 33% are singletons. For these receptors, no antigen is known. The specimen was cultured CD8+ T cells from PBMCs, collected from culture after CMV antigen stimulation. The source of these receptors is a human donor in good health (CMV status not recorded). Some clones in this sample may be carry-over from other donors' samples.

This clonotype was seen more than once but under ten times. J is TRBJ2-3 and V is TRBV4-3, with 11 positions matching TRBD2. CDR1 LGHNA and CDR2 YSLEER come from the germline V gene. J lost 4 bases, V lost 0 bases, and 3 bases had no gene match. The CDR3 length is 16 residues. CDR3 nucleotide sequence: TGCGCCAGCAGCCAAGAGACTAGCGGGGCGTCAGATACGCAGTATTTT. Translating it yields CASSQETSGASDTQYF.

This clonotype came up a few times. The chain joins TRBV2 to TRBJ2-1; 14 nucleotides agree with TRBD2. V gave up 6 bases and J gave up 6 bases; unmatched junction bases: 7. The CDR3 totals 16 residues. Germline CDR1 SNHLY, CDR2 FYNNEI. The DNA of the CDR3 is TGTGCCAGCAGAGCGGGACTAGCGGGGGACGTCAATGAGCAGTTCTTC. Residues: CASRAGLAGDVNEQFF.

A few counts support this clonotype. The chain combines TRBV15 with TRBJ2-1, with D possibly TRBD2 on 5 matching bases. Deletions cut 7 bases from V and 2 bases from J, with 12 bases between. CDR1 is LNHNV and CDR2 is YYDKDF in the germline V gene (reference sequence). The CDR3 sequence is 14 residues long. CDR3 in amino acids: CATTEGGPYNEQFF. The CDR3 DNA is TGTGCCACCACTGAGGGCGGACCCTACAATGAGCAGTTCTTC.

This clonotype was counted between two and nine times. V and J are TRBV6-6 and TRBJ2-2; 10 bases are shared with TRBD2. CDR3 size: 15 residues. Germline V gives CDR1 MNHNY, CDR2 SVGAGI (reference sequence). The V and J ends lost 2 bases and 5 bases, in that order; junction bases with no gene match: 2. The CDR3, as DNA: TGTGCCAGCAGTTACGAGCGGGGGGGAACCGGGGAGCTGTTTTTT. Translated: CASSYERGGTGELFF.

This clonotype was seen only a few times. J is TRBJ2-5 and V is TRBV5-6, with D possibly being TRBD1 (6 bases). CDR3 length: 17 amino acids. Germline-derived CDR1 and CDR2 are SGHDT and YYEEEE. Trimming removed 4 bases from V and 0 bases from J, with 19 bases in between. The CDR3 sequence: CASSNHYRVGDQETQYF. CDR3 in DNA: TGTGCCAGCAGCAACCATTACAGGGTTGGGGACCAAGAGACCCAGTACTTC. Full variable domain (outside the CDR3, taken from reference TRBV5-6 and TRBJ2-5): DAGVTQSPTHLIKTRGQQVTLRCSPKSGHDTVSWYQQALGQGPQFIFQYYEEEERQRGNFPDRFSGHQFPNYSSELNVNALLLGDSALYLCASSNHYRVGDQETQYFGPGTRLLVL.

This clonotype was found a few times. The CDR3 DNA follows: TGTGCCAGCAGCCCCCGGGACCGAGAGTCCAAAAACATTCAGTACTTC. This codes for CASSPRDRESKNIQYF. The chain combines TRBV7-9 with TRBJ2-4, with D perhaps given as TRBD1 or TRBD2 (5 bases each). Looked up from germline, CDR1 is SEHNR and CDR2 is FQNEAQ (reference sequence). There are 16 residues in the CDR3. V was trimmed by 5 bases and J by 2 bases, leaving 16 bases between them.

This clonotype was observed a few times. V is TRBV7-2 and J is TRBJ1-1; D unresolved. Per germline, CDR1 SGHTA and CDR2 FQGNSA. Trimming stripped 1 base from V and 5 bases from J, with 14 bases between. This CDR3 has 15 residues. CDR3 sequence reads: CASSLVVGDRTEAFF. CDR3 nucleotide sequence: TGTGCCAGCAGCTTAGTTGTGGGAGATCGGACTGAAGCTTTCTTT.

This clonotype was counted only a few times. This chain uses TRBV19 with TRBJ1-1, with D perhaps TRBD1 (5 bases). V lost 4 bases, J lost 4 bases, and 13 bases lay in between. Germline CDR1 and CDR2: LNHDA and SQIVND (reference sequence). The CDR3 is 14 amino acids. The CDR3 spells CASSTPRGFTEAFF. The DNA of the CDR3 is TGTGCCAGTAGTACGCCGAGGGGTTTCACTGAAGCTTTCTTT.

In this sample, this clonotype turned up many times. The chain carries TRBV20-1 and TRBJ2-7; 11 nucleotides agree with TRBD2. CDR1 is DFQATT and CDR2 is SNEGSKA in the germline V gene (reference sequence). J gave up 3 bases and V 8 bases, and 15 bases lay outside the gene matches. This CDR3 has 16 residues. CDR3: CSPLGLTSGGNYEQYV. DNA for the CDR3: TGCAGTCCACTTGGGCTTACTAGCGGGGGTAACTACGAGCAGTACGTC.

This rearrangement joins TRBV19 to TRBJ2-6, with D perhaps TRBD1 or TRBD2 (5 bases each). The CDR3 spans 17 residues. From germline, CDR1 is LNHDA and CDR2 SQIVND (reference sequence). Trimming left V 5 bases short and J 0 bases short, with 14 bases between. In nucleotides, the CDR3 is TGTGCCAGTAGTGTCTCGGGACGCCTCTCTGGGGCCAACGTCCTGACTTTC. It translates to CASSVSGRLSGANVLTF.

V gene TRBV20-1 combines with J gene TRBJ1-6; tentative D call: TRBD1 (6 bases). CDR1 is DFQATT, CDR2 SNEGSKA, per germline (reference sequence). V was shortened by 5 bases and J by 7 bases, with 15 bases between the two germline ends. CDR3 length: 14 residues. The CDR3 bases are TGCAGTGCTGGGAGAGGGGGACGGAATTCACCCCTCCACTTT. Translation: CSAGRGGRNSPLHF.

The sample holds a few counts of this clonotype. The chain carries TRBV10-3 and TRBJ2-3; D remains unclear. Germline values: CDR1 ENHRY, CDR2 SYGVKD. The CDR3 length is 15 residues. V lost 0 bases and J 3 bases, leaving 10 bases between the germline ends. The CDR3 nucleotides are TGTGCCATCAGTGAGTCGGGCAGCCCAACAGATACGCAGTATTTT. It codes for CAISESGSPTDTQYF.

The chain combines TRBV15 with TRBJ2-2; no clear D gene. V was pared by 0 bases and J by 7 bases, with 12 bases between. The germline gives CDR1 LNHNV, CDR2 YYDKDF (reference sequence). The CDR3 has 15 amino acids. CDR3 coding DNA: TGTGCCACCAGCAGAGATCGGCCTGCGGACGGGGAGCTGTTTTTT. Protein sequence: CATSRDRPADGELFF.

The chain is built from TRBV4-1 and TRBJ2-3; 8 bases agree with TRBD2. CDR3 length equals 16 residues. V lost 4 bases, J lost 3 bases, and 9 bases stayed unmatched. Per germline, CDR1 MGHRA and CDR2 YSYEKL. CDR3: CASSPGPGGPTDTQYF. CDR3 DNA sequence: TGCGCCAGCAGCCCGGGTCCGGGGGGGCCGACAGATACGCAGTATTTT.

This clonotype was observed at least ten times. The gene calls are TRBV7-2 and TRBJ1-2, with TRBD1 matching over 7 bases. The V gene's germline CDR1 is SGHTA and CDR2 FQGNSA. The CDR3 length is 14 residues. Trimming removed 7 bases from V and 2 bases from J; junction bases left unmatched: 7. CDR3 coding DNA: TGTGCCAGCACCCCGGGACAGATAAACTATGGCTACACCTTC. Its translation: CASTPGQINYGYTF. Full variable domain (missing parts from reference TRBV7-2 and TRBJ1-2): GAGVSQSPSNKVTEKGKDVELRCDPISGHTALYWYRQSLGQGLEFLIYFQGNSAPDKSGLPSDRFSAERTGGSVSTLTIQRTQQEDSAVYLCASTPGQINYGYTFGSGTRLTVV.

DNA for the CDR3: TGTGCCAGCAGCGTAAACTGGGGGAGCTCCTACAATGAGCAGTTCTTC. Translation gives CASSVNWGSSYNEQFF. The rearrangement uses TRBV9 and TRBJ2-1, with D perhaps given as TRBD1 or TRBD2 (5 bases each). V lost 1 base to trimming and J lost 0 bases, with 11 bases between them. The CDR3 has 16 amino acids. Germline CDR1 is SGDLS and CDR2 is YYNGEE.

This clonotype was counted between two and nine times. The gene calls are TRBV7-2 and TRBJ2-7; TRBD1 or TRBD2 may be the D gene (5 bases each). CDR1 is SGHTA, CDR2 FQGNSA, per germline. The ends were cut back, 10 bases at V and 7 bases at J, with 17 bases in the middle. The CDR3 contains 12 residues. The CDR3 loop reads CATSGLLGEQYF. The DNA for the CDR3 is TGTGCCACCTCGGGGCTCCTGGGGGAGCAGTACTTC.